Detailed here is one TCR beta chain. As yet, its antigen is unknown. These data originate in a study of ipilimumab plus nivolumab after autologous stem cell transplantation. General study findings and limits: Authors suggest TCR repertoire, Treg phenotype and gut microbiota support further study.

Ipilimumab, 1 mg/kg, started 14 to 28 days after autologous transplant. Sequencing was performed with immunoSEQ multiplex PCR; in TCRdb, only in-frame clones are kept and a portion is missing. The top ten clones hold roughly 2% of a sample with 84,000 or so clones, about 83% of them seen once. CDR3 size: 16 residues. V gave up 4 bases and J gave up 5 bases; unmatched junction bases: 11. Germline V gene lookup returns CDR1 LGHNA and CDR2 YNFKEQ. This chain links TRBV4-2 with TRBJ2-5; 9 nucleotides align to TRBD2. This receptor was identified in a male donor with diffuse large B-cell lymphoma. Sequenced here: PBMCs, sampled in a trial of ipilimumab plus nivolumab as post-transplant consolidation. CDR3 sequence: CASSPGRGGRGETQYF. DNA of the CDR3: TGTGCCAGCAGCCCGGGGCGGGGGGGCCGAGGGGAGACCCAGTACTTC.